The clone carrying this T cell receptor beta chain was picked up a small number of times. The sample originates from a study of beta chain features in type 1 diabetes. Of the isolated RNA, all was reverse transcribed, and so the sequenced material was expressed TCRB transcripts. TCRdb's table, derived via immunoSEQ multiplex PCR, lists solely in-frame clones and lacks some. The sample has about 270,000 clones, 12% to 15% seen once. Looked up from germline, CDR1 is SGDLS and CDR2 is YYNGEE. Trimming shortened V by 3 bases and J by 4 bases, and 16 bases separated the two germline ends. This CDR3 has 15 amino acids. A sort by CD45RO/CCR7/CD25/CD127/CD95/CD27 yielded CD4+ naive, central memory, regulatory and stem cell-like memory cells.

This receptor was obtained from a middle-aged woman in good health. The V call is TRBV9, the J call TRBJ1-2; no reliable D call. Sequencing was done on a sample of naive CD4+ T cells from blood. CDR3 DNA: TGTGCCAGCAGCGACCGGGCCTATGGGAGCTATGGCTACACCTTC. Translation: CASSDRAYGSYGYTF.